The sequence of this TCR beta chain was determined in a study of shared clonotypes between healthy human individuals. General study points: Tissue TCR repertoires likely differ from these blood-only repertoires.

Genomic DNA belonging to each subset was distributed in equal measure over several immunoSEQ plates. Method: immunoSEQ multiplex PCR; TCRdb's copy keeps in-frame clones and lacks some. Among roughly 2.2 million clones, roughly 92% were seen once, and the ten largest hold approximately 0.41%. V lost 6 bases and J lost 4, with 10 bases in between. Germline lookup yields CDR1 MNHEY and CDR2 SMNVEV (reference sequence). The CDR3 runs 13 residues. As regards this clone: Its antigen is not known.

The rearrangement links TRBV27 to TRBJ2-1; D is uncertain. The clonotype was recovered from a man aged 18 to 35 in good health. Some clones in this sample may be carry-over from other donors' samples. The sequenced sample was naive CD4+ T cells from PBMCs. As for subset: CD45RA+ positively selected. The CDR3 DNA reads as TGTGCCAGCAGAACTGATGCGTACAATGAGCAGTTCTTC. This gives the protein CASRTDAYNEQFF.